Below, 29 T cell receptor beta chains from the same sample are listed, as sequenced in a study of post-analysis software for immune sequencing data. Whole-study findings and limits: Higher frequency in patients than in controls was seen for five TRBV segments, with TRBV5-6, TRBV5-1 and TRBV20-1 among them.

Unique molecular identifiers were built into the TCR beta cDNA libraries. In TCRdb, the PCR reads were re-called with MiXCR into one record per CDR3 protein. The sample holds around 710,000 distinct CDR3 sequences, more than 45% seen once. These receptors' targets are unknown. The sequenced material came from blood. The receptors were sampled from a girl aged 5 to 17 with multiple sclerosis.

CDR3 DNA sequence: TGTGCCAGCAGCCACTGGGCGGGGGCAGGGAATCAGCCCCAGCATTTT. Amino acid sequence: CASSHWAGAGNQPQHF. The chain is built from TRBV6-2 or TRBV6-3 and TRBJ1-5; perhaps TRBD1 as D (6 bases). The CDR3 contains 16 residues. Germline V gives CDR1 MNHEY, CDR2 SVGEGT. V was pared by 6 bases and J by 4 bases, with 19 bases between.

This chain joins TRBV11-2 and TRBJ2-1, with D uncertain. The V end was cut by 0 bases, the J end by 8 bases, with 8 bases between. The V gene's germline CDR1 is SGHAT and CDR2 FQNNGV. The length of the CDR3 is 13 residues. The CDR3 reads CASSLDPPDEQFF. The CDR3, as DNA: TGTGCCAGCAGCTTAGACCCCCCCGATGAGCAGTTCTTC.

This clonotype was counted between two and nine times. The gene calls are TRBV7-2 and TRBJ1-6; D not resolved. CDR3 size: 15 residues. V lost 5 bases and J lost 5, with 13 bases in between. From germline, CDR1 is SGHTA and CDR2 FQGNSA. DNA for the CDR3: TGTGCCAGCAGCCCCGGCACCCCGGATAATTCACCCCTCCACTTT. Amino acids: CASSPGTPDNSPLHF. Variable domain in full (rest from reference TRBV7-2 and TRBJ1-6): GAGVSQSPSNKVTEKGKDVELRCDPISGHTALYWYRQSLGQGLEFLIYFQGNSAPDKSGLPSDRFSAERTGGSVSTLTIQRTQQEDSAVYLCASSPGTPDNSPLHFGNGTRLTVT.

This chain's CDR3 is CASSPRRANTGELFF. In DNA, the CDR3 is TGTGCCAGCAGTCCTCGCAGGGCGAACACCGGGGAGCTGTTTTTT. The gene calls are TRBV6-5 and TRBJ2-2, with a tentative D call TRBD1 (5 bases). The CDR3 sequence is 15 residues long. The V end lost 5 bases, the J end lost 0 bases, and 10 bases lay between the germline ends. Per the germline V gene, CDR1 is MNHEY and CDR2 is SVGAGI.

The chain has TRBV7-9 and TRBJ1-1; maybe TRBD1 (6 bases). CDR3 size: 15 residues. V lost 3 bases and J lost 1, with 12 bases in between. The germline CDR1 and CDR2 sequences are SEHNR and FQNEAQ (reference sequence). CDR3 sequence: CASSFAQGSNTEAFF. For the CDR3, the DNA is TGTGCCAGCAGCTTCGCACAGGGATCGAACACTGAAGCTTTCTTT.

This chain uses TRBV7-8 with TRBJ2-5, with D perhaps TRBD2 (6 bases). CDR3 length: 14 amino acids. V was shortened by 2 bases and J by 11 bases, with 18 bases between the two germline ends. CDR1 is SGHVS, CDR2 FQNEAQ, per germline. The CDR3 bases are TGTGCCAGCAGCTTACGGGGGACTGGTCTTGAGCAGTACTTC. It encodes CASSLRGTGLEQYF.

The chain has TRBV6-1 and TRBJ2-7, with unresolved D. CDR1 and CDR2 (germline): MNHNS, SASEGT. The V end was cut by 6 bases, the J end by 1 base, with 13 bases between. The CDR3 is made up of 14 amino acids. The DNA for the CDR3 is TGTGCCAGCAGAGAAACGAAGGATTCCTACGAGCAGTACTTC. Amino acid sequence: CASRETKDSYEQYF.

This clonotype showed up just once. The chain has TRBV20-1 and TRBJ1-2; 7 bases agree with TRBD1. The ends lost 5 bases at V and 2 bases at J; junction bases unmatched: 5. CDR1 is DFQATT and CDR2 is SNEGSKA in the germline V gene (reference sequence). The CDR3 loop spans 13 amino acids. DNA for the CDR3: TGCAGTGCTGTGGACAGGCAAAACTATGGCTACACCTTC. This translates into CSAVDRQNYGYTF.

The rearrangement joins TRBV7-8 to TRBJ2-4; possibly TRBD2 for D (6 bases). Trimming took 10 bases from V and 3 from J, leaving 19 bases between them. Germline V gene sequence: CDR1 SGHVS, CDR2 FQNEAQ. CDR3 length equals 15 residues. The CDR3 is CAIGVGKAGKNIQYF. The CDR3 bases are TGTGCCATCGGGGTGGGGAAAGCGGGCAAAAACATTCAGTACTTC.

The J gene is TRBJ2-6, the V gene TRBV7-9, with D possibly TRBD2 on 5 matching bases. Trimming pared 4 bases from V and 3 bases from J, leaving 7 bases between. Looked up from germline, CDR1 is SEHNR and CDR2 is FQNEAQ (reference sequence). The CDR3 is made up of 14 amino acids. The DNA of the CDR3 is TGTGCCAGCAGCTCCGGAGGTGGGGCCAACGTCCTGACTTTC. It is translated as CASSSGGGANVLTF.

The chain recombines TRBV24-1 with TRBJ2-5, with D unclear. Germline loops: CDR1 KGHDR, CDR2 SFDVKD. The CDR3 has 13 amino acids. V dropped 8 bases and J dropped 2 bases, with 11 bases sitting between them. The CDR3 coding sequence is TGTGCCACCATGGCGACCAAACAAGAGACCCAGTACTTC. As protein: CATMATKQETQYF.

The rearrangement links TRBV20-1 to TRBJ2-7; D is unclear. V was shortened by 7 bases and J by 2 bases, with 18 bases between the two germline ends. The germline CDR1 and CDR2 sequences are DFQATT and SNEGSKA (reference sequence). This CDR3 spans 14 amino acids. The CDR3, as DNA: TGCAGTGTTAACGTCGGAGAGGAACCCTACGAGCAGTACTTC. Its protein is CSVNVGEEPYEQYF.

This chain links TRBV29-1 with TRBJ1-1; the match to TRBD1 covers 10 bases. The CDR3 has 15 residues. With V trimmed by 5 bases and J by 2 bases, 8 bases remained unmatched. The germline V gene encodes CDR1 SQVTM and CDR2 ANQGSEA. The CDR3, as DNA: TGCAGCGTTTACCGGGACAGGGGTTTTAACACTGAAGCTTTCTTT. Encoded protein: CSVYRDRGFNTEAFF. The full variable domain, rest sourced from reference TRBV29-1 and TRBJ1-1, is SAVISQKPSRDICQRGTSLTIQCQVDSQVTMMFWYRQQPGQSLTLIATANQGSEATYESGFVIDKFPISRPNLTFSTLTVSNMSPEDSSIYLCSVYRDRGFNTEAFFGQGTRLTVV.

This clonotype came up a few times. V and J are TRBV27 and TRBJ2-1; the match to TRBD2 covers 11 bases. The trim removed 6 bases at V and 8 bases at J, leaving 9 bases unmatched. This CDR3 has 15 amino acids. Per the germline V gene, CDR1 is MNHEY and CDR2 is SMNVEV (reference sequence). The CDR3 region has the DNA TGTGCCAGCAGGATTAGCGGGAGGGCCCTCGATGAGCAGTTCTTC. Encoded protein: CASRISGRALDEQFF.

There are a few counts of this clonotype. The chain has TRBV6-2 or TRBV6-3 and TRBJ2-7; D is unresolved. The CDR3 runs 13 residues. Germline CDR1 MNHEY, CDR2 SVGEGT. V was trimmed by 2 bases and J by 5 bases, leaving 10 bases between them. The CDR3 bases are TGTGCCAGCAGTTACGGAAATCAGAACGAGCAGTACTTC. Its translation is CASSYGNQNEQYF.

This clonotype has only a few counts. This chain connects TRBV24-1 to TRBJ2-3; D uncertain. V dropped 0 bases and J dropped 6 bases, with 15 bases sitting between them. The CDR3 totals 16 residues. Germline CDR1 reads KGHDR; CDR2 reads SFDVKD. The CDR3 loop is CATSDLKGNEADTQYF. The CDR3 DNA sequence: TGTGCCACCAGTGATTTGAAAGGGAATGAGGCTGATACGCAGTATTTT.

Only a few counts were recorded for this clonotype. The chain is built from TRBV7-2 and TRBJ2-4; no clear D gene. V dropped 7 bases and J dropped 10 bases, with 17 bases sitting between them. The CDR3 totals 13 residues. CDR1 SGHTA and CDR2 FQGNSA come from the germline V gene. The CDR3 nucleotides are TGTGCCAGCACCACCGGCAGTTTCCCGATTCAGTACTTC. Amino acid sequence: CASTTGSFPIQYF.

This sequence joins TRBV16 and TRBJ1-4; D gene ambiguous. This CDR3 region has 15 residues. The V and J ends lost 7 bases and 4 bases respectively, with 16 bases between them. From germline, CDR1 is KGHSY and CDR2 FQNENV. CDR3 bases: TGTGCCAGCACCTCCGCGGCAGGAGATAATGAAAAACTGTTTTTT. The encoded protein is CASTSAAGDNEKLFF.

This clonotype was observed at least ten times. The CDR3 spells CSARASGSYEQYF. Here the CDR3 DNA reads TGCAGTGCTAGAGCTAGCGGGAGTTACGAGCAGTACTTC. The chain uses TRBV20-1 and TRBJ2-7, with 10 bases that match TRBD2. The CDR3 is 13 amino acids. Germline V gives CDR1 DFQATT, CDR2 SNEGSKA (reference sequence). V lost 1 base to trimming and J lost 4 bases; unmatched junction nucleotides: 1.

The CDR3 reads CASSPEAGRGDYGYTF. CDR3 nucleotide sequence: TGTGCCAGCAGCCCCGAGGCAGGCAGGGGCGACTATGGCTACACCTTC. The gene calls are TRBV27 and TRBJ1-2; TRBD1 might be the D (6 bases). CDR1 and CDR2 from the germline V gene are MNHEY and SMNVEV (reference sequence). The CDR3 length is 16 residues. The ends were cut back, 6 bases at V and 3 bases at J, with 20 bases in the middle.

To note about this clonotype: The junction differs from germline at one of its ends, possibly a read error. V and J are TRBV7-2 and TRBJ2-3, with 9 nucleotides matching TRBD2. Per germline, CDR1 SGHTA and CDR2 FQGNSA. CDR3 length: 15 residues. For the CDR3, the DNA is TGTGCCACCAGCCCCTCGGCGGGAGGGACAGATACGCAGTATTTT. Encoded protein: CATSPSAGGTDTQYF.

This clonotype was recorded many times. CDR3 coding DNA: TGTGCCAGCAGCTTAGGCAGACCTAATTCACCCCTCCACTTT. Residues: CASSLGRPNSPLHF. This chain connects TRBV7-3 to TRBJ1-6; D gene unclear. The V end lost 2 bases, the J end lost 6 bases, and 8 bases lay between the germline ends. Germline CDR1 and CDR2: SGHTA and FQGTGA. The CDR3 totals 14 residues.

This chain connects TRBV30 to TRBJ1-2, with D hard to call. V shed 5 bases and J shed 0 bases, with 13 bases lying between them. Looked up from germline, CDR1 is GTSNPN and CDR2 is SVGIG (reference sequence). The CDR3 is 14 amino acids. The CDR3 nucleotides are TGTGCCTGGGAGGCAACCGGGTCTAACTATGGCTACACCTTC. It translates to CAWEATGSNYGYTF. The full variable domain, its missing parts supplied by reference TRBV30 and TRBJ1-2, is SQTIHQWPATLVQPVGSPLSLECTVEGTSNPNLYWYRQAAGRGLQLLFYSVGIGQISSEVPQNLSASRPQDRQFILSSKKLLLSDSGFYLCAWEATGSNYGYTFGSGTRLTVV.

The J gene is TRBJ1-5, the V gene TRBV27, with D tentatively TRBD1 (6 bases). CDR1 is MNHEY and CDR2 is SMNVEV in the germline V gene (reference sequence). Trimming left V 0 bases short and J 3 bases short, with 9 bases between. The CDR3 consists of 15 residues. The CDR3 DNA reads TGTGCCAGCAGTTTATCGACAGGCTACAATCAGCCCCAGCATTTT. Its protein is CASSLSTGYNQPQHF.

The chain carries TRBV6-5 and TRBJ1-1; TRBD1 might be the D (5 bases). The germline CDR1 and CDR2 sequences are MNHEY and SVGAGI. The CDR3 extends over 14 amino acids. Trimming cost V 6 bases and J 5 bases, with 16 bases left between them. CDR3 DNA sequence: TGTGCCAGCAGGGACTCGGGGCTGTCGACTGAAGCTTTCTTT. Residues: CASRDSGLSTEAFF.

In this sample, this clonotype turned up a few times. This chain joins TRBV6-5 and TRBJ1-2; 8 bases align to TRBD1. The germline gives CDR1 MNHEY, CDR2 SVGAGI. V lost 6 bases, J lost 4 bases, and 10 bases stayed unmatched. The CDR3 runs 15 residues. The CDR3 nucleotides read TGTGCCAGCAGACGCGGACAGGGTCGAGGCTATGGCTACACCTTC. Encoded protein: CASRRGQGRGYGYTF.

This clonotype was counted between two and nine times. CDR3 residues: CASSYGVVQDKNIQYF. In nucleotides, the CDR3 is TGTGCCAGCAGTTACGGGGTGGTGCAAGACAAAAACATTCAGTACTTC. J is TRBJ2-4 and V is TRBV6-6, with unresolved D. The V end was cut by 2 bases, the J end by 3 bases, with 14 bases between. Germline-derived CDR1 and CDR2 are MNHNY and SVGAGI (reference sequence). The CDR3 spans 16 residues.

This sequence joins TRBV24-1 and TRBJ2-4, with D unclear. Deletions cut 5 bases from V and 0 bases from J, with 10 bases between. The CDR3 length is 15 residues. CDR1 is KGHDR, CDR2 SFDVKD, per germline. The chain's CDR3 is CATSVLKEAKNIQYF. CDR3 DNA sequence: TGTGCCACCAGTGTACTGAAAGAAGCCAAAAACATTCAGTACTTC.

This clonotype came up a few times. The rearrangement links TRBV28 to TRBJ2-4; D remains unclear. Germline assignment: CDR1 MDHEN and CDR2 SYDVKM. The germline V and J ends were trimmed by 5 bases and 0 bases, with 11 bases remaining between them. The CDR3 is made up of 15 amino acids. The CDR3 DNA sequence: TGTGCCAGCAGTGCCCCCAGCGAAGCCAAAAACATTCAGTACTTC. Amino acid sequence: CASSAPSEAKNIQYF.